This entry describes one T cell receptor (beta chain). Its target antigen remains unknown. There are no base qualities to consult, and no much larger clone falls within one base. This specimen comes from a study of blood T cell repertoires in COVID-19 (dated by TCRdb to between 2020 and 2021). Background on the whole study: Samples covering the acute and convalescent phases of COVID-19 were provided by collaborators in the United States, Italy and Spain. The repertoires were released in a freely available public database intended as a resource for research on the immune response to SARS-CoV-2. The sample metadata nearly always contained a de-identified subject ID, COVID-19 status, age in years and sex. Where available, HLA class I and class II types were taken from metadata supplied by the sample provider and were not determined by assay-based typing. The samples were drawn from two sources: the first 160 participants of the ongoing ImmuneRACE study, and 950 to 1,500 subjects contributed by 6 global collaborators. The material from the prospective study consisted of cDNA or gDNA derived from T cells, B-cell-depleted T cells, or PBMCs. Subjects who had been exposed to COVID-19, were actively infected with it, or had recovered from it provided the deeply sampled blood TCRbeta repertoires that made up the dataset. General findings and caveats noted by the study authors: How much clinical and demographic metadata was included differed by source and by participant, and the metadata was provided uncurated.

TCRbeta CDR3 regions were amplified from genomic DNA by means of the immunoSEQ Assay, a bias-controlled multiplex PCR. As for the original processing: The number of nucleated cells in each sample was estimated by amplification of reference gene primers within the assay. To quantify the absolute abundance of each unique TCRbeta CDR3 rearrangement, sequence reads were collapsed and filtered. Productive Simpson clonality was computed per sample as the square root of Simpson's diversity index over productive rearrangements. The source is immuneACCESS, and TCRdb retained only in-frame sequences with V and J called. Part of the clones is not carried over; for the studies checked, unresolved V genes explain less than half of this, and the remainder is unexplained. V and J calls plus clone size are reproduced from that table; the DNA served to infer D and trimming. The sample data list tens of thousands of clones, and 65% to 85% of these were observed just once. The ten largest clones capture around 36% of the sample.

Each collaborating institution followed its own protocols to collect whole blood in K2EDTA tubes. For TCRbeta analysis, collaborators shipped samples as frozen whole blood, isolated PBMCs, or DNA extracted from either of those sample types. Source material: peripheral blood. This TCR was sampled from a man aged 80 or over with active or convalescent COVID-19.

The nucleotide sequence reads as follows: TGTGCCAGCAGCCTGACAGGGCCTTCCACTGAAGCTTTCTTT. It translates as CASSLTGPSTEAFF. Recombination linked TRBV27 to TRBJ1-1; 7 central nucleotides agree with TRBD1. After removal of 6 bases from V and 4 bases from J, the junction retains 8 bases not matched to a gene. Looking up the germline V gene (reference sequence) yields CDR1 MNHEY and CDR2 SMNVEV. The CDR3 covers 14 residues, taking in both the cysteine and the phenylalanine. This entry keeps only the CDR3 DNA: 42 bases, framed from base 1.